This T cell receptor beta chain emerged from a study of control samples from healthy donors and cancer patients. Clones were read by immunoSEQ multiplex PCR, and TCRdb kept only the in-frame ones, dropping some. The profile shows roughly 450,000 clones, over 75% of them singletons. Sequenced sample: PBMCs. This TCR derives from a man aged 35-49 years with head and neck cancer.

The CDR3 spells CAWSPPGFGTGNQPQHF. In DNA, the CDR3 is TGTGCCTGGAGTCCACCTGGCTTCGGGACAGGGAATCAGCCCCAGCATTTT. The chain has TRBV30 and TRBJ1-5, with TRBD1 identical over 9 bases. The CDR3 length is 17 residues. With V trimmed by 2 bases and J by 4 bases, 12 bases remained unmatched. From germline, CDR1 is GTSNPN and CDR2 SVGIG (reference sequence).